The sequence of this T cell receptor (beta chain) was determined in a study of tumor-infiltrating lymphocytes in primary liver carcinoma. Study information: Stage T1-T3 N0M0 tumors spanned roughly 4.2 to 11 cm.

The V gene's germline CDR1 is LGHNA and CDR2 YSLEER. CDR3 length equals 17 residues. Trimming at V came to 6 bases and at J to 4 bases, leaving 11 bases not matched to a gene. From about 0.5 ug of total RNA, TCR beta-specific cDNA was reverse-transcribed using a constant-region primer. Amplification in three nested multiplex PCR rounds with slightly modified ARM-PCR gave rise to TCR beta libraries. Primers for the first two PCR rounds were TRBV1-TRBV30 forward primers and a C-beta reverse primer (about 9 cycles per round). TCRdb redid the calling of the multiplex PCR reads with MiXCR, one entry per CDR3 protein. The sample yields roughly 190,000 distinct CDR3 sequences, 85% seen once. RNA and DNA were co-extracted from around 18-30 mg of unsorted bulk tissue. The patients, who had chronic HBV infection, were treatment-naive (untreated). Over 80% of the cells in every tumor sample were viable tumor cells.

Material: tumor tissue from primary liver carcinoma. The chain uses TRBV4-3 and TRBJ2-1; 11 bases are shared with TRBD2. The receptor's source is a man aged 40-49 years with primary liver carcinoma and hepatitis B virus infection. CDR3: CASSLDWTSGLYNEQFF. CDR3 coding DNA: TGCGCCAGCAGTCTGGATTGGACTAGCGGGCTATACAATGAGCAGTTCTTC.